Listed here are 30 T cell receptor beta chains from one sample, sequenced in a study of blood T cells in healthy people across ages. For the second PCR, which ran for roughly 7 to 11 cycles, a sample-barcoded 5' primer and a J-beta primer mix were used. Via MiXCR, TCRdb re-called the 5' RACE reads, giving one row per CDR3 protein. Among roughly 1,500,000 distinct CDR3 sequences listed, 35% to 45% were seen once. The sequenced sample consisted of blood. These receptors all come from a woman aged 18-29 years in good health.

Only one count was recorded for this clonotype. The genes are TRBV19 and TRBJ1-2; a possible D gene is TRBD1 (6 bases). The CDR3 is 16 residues long. Germline V gene data show CDR1 as LNHDA and CDR2 as SQIVND (reference sequence). The V gene lost 0 bases and the J gene lost 1 base, with 12 bases spanning the gap. CDR3 protein: CASSIESGHLNYGYTF. The CDR3 DNA sequence: TGTGCCAGTAGTATAGAGTCGGGACACCTTAACTATGGCTACACCTTC.

The J gene is TRBJ1-1, the V gene TRBV15; 7 bases are shared with TRBD1. The germline CDR1 and CDR2 sequences are LNHNV and YYDKDF (reference sequence). This CDR3 comprises 13 residues. J gave up 7 bases and V 3 bases, and 5 bases lay outside the gene matches. The CDR3 nucleotides are TGTGCCACCAGCAGCAGGGGGAATCTTGAAGCTTTCTTT. This gives the protein CATSSRGNLEAFF.

This clonotype was counted a few times. A much larger clonotype is one base distant, so this may be a read error. The chain has TRBV5-1 and TRBJ2-3; 7 nucleotides align to TRBD1. In germline, CDR1 is SGHRS, CDR2 YFSETQ. The CDR3 sequence is 15 residues long. Trimming cost V 1 base and J 1 base; bases outside gene matches: 3. Here the CDR3 DNA reads TGCGCCAGCAGCTTGAGGGGACAGCGCACAGATACGCAGTATTTT. Its translation: CASSLRGQRTDTQYF.

The rearrangement links TRBV4-1 to TRBJ1-1; 9 bases fit TRBD1. The ends lost 4 bases at V and 0 bases at J; junction bases unmatched: 12. The CDR3 spans 18 residues. Germline V lookup: CDR1 MGHRA, CDR2 YSYEKL. CDR3 DNA: TGCGCCAGCAGCCGATCCGGGACAGGGATAACCATGAACACTGAAGCTTTCTTT. As protein: CASSRSGTGITMNTEAFF.

This clonotype was observed a few times. The chain uses TRBV20-1 and TRBJ1-2, with D unresolved. V was trimmed by 5 bases and J by 6 bases, leaving 13 bases between them. The CDR3 is 12 amino acids. Germline V gene sequence: CDR1 DFQATT, CDR2 SNEGSKA (reference sequence). The chain's CDR3 is CSAPGRTNGYTF. The CDR3 DNA reads TGCAGTGCTCCCGGGAGAACCAATGGCTACACCTTC.

This clonotype was recorded a few times. The gene calls are TRBV28 and TRBJ2-1, with a tentative D call TRBD1 (6 bases). Germline CDR1 is MDHEN and CDR2 is SYDVKM. CDR3 size: 15 residues. V was cut by 5 bases and J by 5 bases, with 16 bases left in between. DNA for the CDR3: TGTGCCAGCAGTATCACAGGGTTCGGAAACAATGAGCAGTTCTTC. It is translated as CASSITGFGNNEQFF.

The chain combines TRBV3-1 with TRBJ2-2; 14 bases fit TRBD2. Looked up from germline, CDR1 is LGHDT and CDR2 is YNNKEL (reference sequence). The J segment lost 4 bases and the V segment lost 3 bases, leaving 7 bases of the junction unmatched. The CDR3 loop spans 18 amino acids. Here the CDR3 DNA reads TGTGCCAGCAGCCATTTGGGGACTAGCGGGAGTGGCACCGGGGAGCTGTTTTTT. Translation: CASSHLGTSGSGTGELFF.

V usage is TRBV5-1 and J usage is TRBJ2-7; possible D gene TRBD2, 6 bases. There are 14 residues in the CDR3. CDR1 SGHRS and CDR2 YFSETQ come from the germline V gene. Trimming cost V 3 bases and J 2 bases, with 12 bases left between them. The CDR3 coding sequence is TGCGCCAGCAGCTCGGGGGAGGTGACCTACGAGCAGTACTTC. Translation: CASSSGEVTYEQYF. Looking up the rest from reference TRBV5-1 and TRBJ2-7 gives the full variable domain: KAGVTQTPRYLIKTRGQQVTLSCSPISGHRSVSWYQQTPGQGLQFLFEYFSETQRNKGNFPGRFSGRQFSNSRSEMNVSTLELGDSALYLCASSSGEVTYEQYFGPGTRLTVT.

The rearrangement uses TRBV3-1 and TRBJ1-1; D may be TRBD1 (5 bases). Trimming removed 3 bases at V and 6 bases at J, with 11 bases between. This CDR3 contains 13 residues. Germline V gives CDR1 LGHDT, CDR2 YNNKEL (reference sequence). The CDR3, as DNA: TGTGCCAGCAGCCAGGAAGCAGGGTCTGAAGCTTTCTTT. Protein: CASSQEAGSEAFF.

The chain is built from TRBV7-9 and TRBJ2-2; no reliable D call. Per the germline V gene, CDR1 is SEHNR and CDR2 is FQNEAQ (reference sequence). The CDR3 is 12 residues long. The ends were cut back, 11 bases at V and 0 bases at J, with 7 bases in the middle. CDR3 sequence: CAGTANTGELFF. Written as DNA, the CDR3 is TGTGCCGGTACAGCGAACACCGGGGAGCTGTTTTTT.

The V call is TRBV7-8, the J call TRBJ2-3; no firm D call. V was clipped by 5 bases and J by 0 bases, with 18 bases between them. The germline gives CDR1 SGHVS, CDR2 FQNEAQ. The CDR3 loop spans 17 amino acids. CDR3 sequence reads: CASSRTLQSTSTDTQYF. The CDR3 bases are TGTGCCAGCAGCCGTACTCTACAAAGTACAAGCACAGATACGCAGTATTTT.

This clonotype has only a few counts. The V and J genes are TRBV6-5 and TRBJ1-1; D is possibly TRBD1 (6 bases). V was shortened by 7 bases and J by 1 base, with 10 bases between the two germline ends. The CDR3 has 13 residues. Per the germline V gene, CDR1 is MNHEY and CDR2 is SVGAGI. The CDR3 region is CASTGTRNTEAFF. For the CDR3, the DNA is TGTGCCAGCACCGGGACACGGAACACTGAAGCTTTCTTT.

The V call is TRBV30, the J call TRBJ2-5; no firm D call. The last part of the DNA fits TRBJ2-7 better; the J call may be wrong. Germline V lookup: CDR1 GTSNPN, CDR2 SVGIG (reference sequence). This CDR3 is built from 14 residues. This CDR3 is CAWSISAVGYEQYF. DNA for the CDR3: TGTGCCTGGAGTATCTCGGCAGTCGGCTACGAGCAGTACTTC.

This clonotype was found a few times. The gene calls are TRBV20-1 and TRBJ2-7; D is uncertain. Germline lookup yields CDR1 DFQATT and CDR2 SNEGSKA (reference sequence). V lost 5 bases and J lost 2, with 16 bases in between. CDR3 size: 14 residues. CDR3 sequence reads: CSALETGTTYEQYF. The CDR3 region has the DNA TGCAGTGCTCTAGAGACGGGTACTACCTACGAGCAGTACTTC.

The chain employs TRBV5-1 and TRBJ2-7; 7 bases match TRBD2. The CDR3 totals 15 residues. Losses at the gene ends were 5 bases for V and 2 bases for J; bases not matched to a gene: 10. CDR1 SGHRS and CDR2 YFSETQ come from the germline V gene. DNA of the CDR3: TGCGCCAGCAGGTCGACCCCAGCGGGGCCCTACGAGCAGTACTTC. It encodes CASRSTPAGPYEQYF.

The CDR3 reads CATSTDTQYF. The CDR3 region has the DNA TGTGCCACCAGCACAGATACGCAGTATTTT. The chain links TRBV6-1 to TRBJ2-3; unclear D gene. The CDR3 is made up of 10 amino acids. Germline assignment: CDR1 MNHNS and CDR2 SASEGT. V dropped 10 bases and J dropped 0 bases, with 2 bases sitting between them.

This clonotype showed up just once. The chain carries TRBV13 and TRBJ2-1, with TRBD2 matching 8 bases. CDR1 is PRHDT and CDR2 is FYEKMQ in the germline V gene (reference sequence). V trimming: 5 bases; J trimming: 10 bases; junction bases outside the gene matches: 10. This CDR3 is built from 14 residues. For the CDR3, the DNA is TGTGCCAGCAGCGTCGATGGACTAGCTGGCGAGCAGTTCTTC. It specifies CASSVDGLAGEQFF.

This chain uses TRBV27 with TRBJ2-4; weak D call: TRBD1 (5 bases). The J call may not be correct, given that the DNA end is closer to TRBJ2-7. This CDR3 region has 14 residues. The germline V gene has CDR1 MNHEY and CDR2 SMNVEV (reference sequence). CDR3 amino acids: CASRGPQGTDEQYF. The CDR3 DNA reads TGTGCCAGCAGGGGTCCCCAGGGTACCGACGAGCAGTACTTC.

The chain has TRBV14 and TRBJ2-1, with a tentative D call TRBD2 (6 bases). The CDR3 sequence is 17 residues long. CDR1 is SGHDN and CDR2 is FVKESK in the germline V gene. V lost 4 bases, J lost 5 bases, and 21 bases lay in between. The CDR3 coding sequence is TGTGCCAGCAGCCCCAGGGCGGGGCTAGCTTTCCACAATGAGCAGTTCTTC. The encoded protein is CASSPRAGLAFHNEQFF.

The chain combines TRBV29-1 with TRBJ1-4; 8 positions agree with TRBD1. V was pared by 7 bases and J by 8 bases, with 12 bases of the junction left unmatched. In germline, CDR1 is SQVTM, CDR2 ANQGSEA. CDR3 size: 14 residues. The CDR3 DNA follows: TGCAGCGCCTCCTCGACAGGGGAAAGAGAAAAACTGTTTTTT. Residues: CSASSTGEREKLFF.

V and J are TRBV18 and TRBJ1-1, with D hard to call. There are 13 residues in the CDR3. Looked up from germline, CDR1 is KGHSH and CDR2 is LQKENI. Trimming removed 0 bases at V and 6 bases at J, with 8 bases between. The CDR3 sequence: CASSPPSSSEAFF. The DNA of the CDR3 is TGTGCCAGCTCACCACCGAGTAGCTCTGAAGCTTTCTTT.

The chain links TRBV28 to TRBJ1-6; D is undetermined. Germline lookup yields CDR1 MDHEN and CDR2 SYDVKM. The CDR3 length is 15 residues. The V and J ends lost 1 base and 10 bases respectively, with 14 bases between them. The CDR3, as DNA: TGTGCCAGCAGTTTATCCTCCGGGTTAAGGTCACCCCTCCACTTT. The encoded protein is CASSLSSGLRSPLHF.

This chain connects TRBV12-3 or TRBV12-4 to TRBJ1-5, with 12 bases identical to TRBD1. Trimming at V came to 6 bases and at J to 0 bases, leaving 6 bases not matched to a gene. The CDR3 has 17 residues. The DNA of the CDR3 is TGTGCCAGCAGACACGGGACAGGGGGCGGTAGCAATCAGCCCCAGCATTTT. The encoded protein is CASRHGTGGGSNQPQHF.

V gene TRBV11-3 combines with J gene TRBJ2-1; no definite D call. The DNA end lines up better with TRBJ2-7; the J call may be wrong. The CDR3 spans 14 residues. Germline-derived CDR1 and CDR2 are SGHNT and YENEEA. CDR3 loop: CASSSQGLVNEQYF. The CDR3 DNA is TGTGCCAGCAGCTCACAAGGCCTAGTCAATGAGCAGTACTTC.

This rearrangement joins TRBV27 to TRBJ2-1; D perhaps matches TRBD1 (5 bases). The V gene lost 7 bases and the J gene lost 9 bases, with 13 bases spanning the gap. The germline gives CDR1 MNHEY, CDR2 SMNVEV (reference sequence). The CDR3 is made up of 12 amino acids. CDR3 sequence reads: CASTQGSGEQFF. For the CDR3, the DNA is TGTGCCAGCACTCAGGGATCTGGTGAGCAGTTCTTC.

This clonotype was counted a few times. The V gene is TRBV12-3 or TRBV12-4, the J gene TRBJ2-3, with TRBD2 as a possible D gene (6 bases). The CDR3 runs to 14 residues. V shed 11 bases and J shed 2 bases, with 17 bases lying between them. CDR3: CADSSGLNTDTQYF. In DNA form, the CDR3 reads TGTGCCGACAGTAGCGGTTTGAACACAGATACGCAGTATTTT.

The chain is built from TRBV20-1 and TRBJ2-1; 16 bases align to TRBD2. Germline V gives CDR1 DFQATT, CDR2 SNEGSKA (reference sequence). J lost 7 bases, V lost 6 bases, and 15 bases had no gene match. This CDR3 comprises 18 residues. The CDR3 region has the DNA TGCAGTGCAGCGACCGGGACTAGCGGGAGGGCCAGTAGTAATGAGCAGTTCTTC. This translates into CSAATGTSGRASSNEQFF.

Comment on this clonotype: The junction does not match germline at one end; this may be a read error. For the CDR3, the DNA is TGTGCCAGCAGTTACCCACCCAGGGGCTCCTACGAGCAGCACTTC. It codes for CASSYPPRGSYEQHF. V and J are TRBV6-8 and TRBJ2-7; maybe TRBD1 (6 bases). CDR3 length: 15 amino acids. CDR1 is MNHGY, CDR2 SAAAGT, per germline.

V gene TRBV20-1 combines with J gene TRBJ1-6; a possible D gene is TRBD1 (6 bases). This CDR3 region has 13 residues. Germline V gene lookup returns CDR1 DFQATT and CDR2 SNEGSKA (reference sequence). Trimming left V 5 bases short and J 10 bases short, with 15 bases between. The CDR3 sequence: CSALTGLGSPLHF. The CDR3 DNA sequence: TGCAGTGCTCTCACAGGGTTGGGGTCACCCCTCCACTTT.

CDR3 sequence (DNA): TGTGCCAGCAGCTTAGCAAAGAGCCTAGCCAAAAACATTCAGTACTTC. Encoded protein: CASSLAKSLAKNIQYF. V usage is TRBV7-9 and J usage is TRBJ2-4; D is undetermined. There are 16 residues in the CDR3. Germline CDR1 and CDR2: SEHNR and FQNEAQ (reference sequence). Trimming took 0 bases from V and 0 from J, leaving 9 bases between them.